The clone carrying this T cell receptor (beta chain) was found once. No antigen is known for it. CDR1 SGHDT and CDR2 YYEEEE come from the germline V gene. V was cut by 2 bases and J by 0 bases, with 10 bases left in between. The CDR3 sequence is 15 residues long. The data derive from a study of cytomegalovirus exposure and HLA in healthy donors. The table came from immunoSEQ multiplex PCR; TCRdb's copy has only in-frame clones and leaves some out. The table shows fewer than 120,000 clones, with around 87% occurring only once. Study-wide findings and caveats: First-cohort TCR clusters tended to co-occur in the 120 or so validation repertoires, a later analysis found.

This chain connects TRBV5-6 to TRBJ2-3, with D hard to call. This clonotype originated in a woman aged 25 to 39 in good health and CMV-seropositive. The sequencing input was PBMCs. The chain's CDR3 is CASSFTTVSTDTQYF. The CDR3 DNA reads TGTGCCAGCAGCTTCACTACGGTCAGCACAGATACGCAGTATTTT.